The 10 T cell receptor beta chains listed next were all sequenced from one sample in a study of post-analysis software for immune sequencing data. General study points: Four to six TRBV segments, including TRBV5-6, TRBV5-1 and TRBV20-1, were more frequent in patients than controls.

These receptors lack a known antigen. Sequencing libraries made from TCR beta cDNA carried unique molecular identifiers. TCRdb used MiXCR to reprocess the PCR reads, holding one entry per CDR3 protein. This sample has about 820,000 distinct CDR3 sequences; around 53% occur once, and the top ten carry roughly 4.4%. The sample comprised blood. All receptors come from a girl under 18 with multiple sclerosis.

V usage is TRBV29-1 and J usage is TRBJ1-1, with D perhaps TRBD1 (6 bases). Per the germline V gene, CDR1 is SQVTM and CDR2 is ANQGSEA. CDR3 length equals 14 residues. V lost 6 bases, J lost 0 bases, and 14 bases lay in between. Written as DNA, the CDR3 is TGCAGCGTACACAGGGAAACCTTGAACACTGAAGCTTTCTTT. Translated: CSVHRETLNTEAFF.

This clonotype was counted between two and nine times. The chain recombines TRBV20-1 with TRBJ2-5, with TRBD2 matching 13 bases. The CDR3 is made up of 15 amino acids. Losses at the gene ends were 6 bases for V and 4 bases for J; bases not matched to a gene: 8. Germline assignment: CDR1 DFQATT and CDR2 SNEGSKA (reference sequence). The CDR3 loop reads CSATTSGGARETQYF. For the CDR3, the DNA is TGCAGTGCCACCACTAGCGGGGGGGCAAGAGAGACCCAGTACTTC.

In its sample, this clonotype was seen a few times. The rearrangement joins TRBV29-1 to TRBJ2-3, with D possibly being TRBD1 (5 bases). The CDR3 length is 12 residues. Germline-derived CDR1 and CDR2 are SQVTM and ANQGSEA. The V end was cut by 4 bases, the J end by 8 bases, with 13 bases between. CDR3: CSVAQGKGTQYF. CDR3 coding DNA: TGCAGCGTTGCGCAGGGAAAGGGTACGCAGTATTTT.

The rearrangement joins TRBV18 to TRBJ2-1; possibly TRBD2 for D (6 bases). V lost 4 bases and J lost 5, with 15 bases in between. The CDR3 is 15 amino acids. The V gene's germline CDR1 is KGHSH and CDR2 LQKENI. The CDR3 sequence is CASSRRERVHNEQFF. CDR3 coding DNA: TGTGCCAGCTCACGTCGGGAGAGGGTACACAATGAGCAGTTCTTC. Combining the CDR3 with reference TRBV18 and TRBJ2-1 gives the whole variable domain NAGVMQNPRHLVRRRGQEARLRCSPMKGHSHVYWYRQLPEEGLKFMVYLQKENIIDESGMPKERFSAEFPKEGPSILRIQQVVRGDSAAYFCASSRRERVHNEQFFGPGTRLTVL.

This clonotype has just a few counts. This chain connects TRBV20-1 to TRBJ2-5, with a possible D match to TRBD2 (6 bases). Trimming removed 1 base at V and 3 bases at J, with 9 bases between. CDR1 and CDR2 from the germline V gene are DFQATT and SNEGSKA (reference sequence). The CDR3 has 13 residues. The CDR3 region is CSARVGGKETQYF. CDR3 in DNA: TGCAGTGCTAGAGTTGGCGGGAAAGAGACCCAGTACTTC.

This clonotype occurred a few times. The V and J genes are TRBV28 and TRBJ2-7, with 8 bases matching TRBD1. The germline V gene has CDR1 MDHEN and CDR2 SYDVKM. The V segment lost 7 bases and the J segment 3 bases; nucleotides outside the gene matches: 11. The CDR3 spans 15 residues. CDR3: CASTMPQGASYEQYF. CDR3 nucleotide sequence: TGTGCCAGCACCATGCCCCAGGGGGCGAGCTACGAGCAGTACTTC.

V is TRBV21-1 and J is TRBJ2-1; TRBD1, as called in the table, went unchecked against the DNA. TRBV21-1 is recorded as a pseudogene. The CDR3 runs 17 residues. The CDR3 is CASSKRDRGRRSYEQFF. The CDR3 DNA follows: TGTGCCAGCAGCAAGCGGGACAGGGGGCGCCGGAGTTATGAGCAGTTCTTC.

This clonotype was seen only a few times. V gene TRBV29-1 combines with J gene TRBJ2-1; 11 bases are a match to TRBD2. After removal of 2 bases from V and 7 bases from J, the junction contained 1 base not matched to a gene. This CDR3 spans 13 amino acids. Germline-derived CDR1 and CDR2 are SQVTM and ANQGSEA. The CDR3 DNA reads TGCAGCGTTGAAAGACTAGCGGGAAATGAGCAGTTCTTC. The encoded protein is CSVERLAGNEQFF.

This sequence joins TRBV5-1 and TRBJ1-2, with TRBD1 identical over 9 bases. This CDR3 comprises 14 residues. Losses at the gene ends were 4 bases for V and 9 bases for J; bases not matched to a gene: 10. Germline V CDR1 and CDR2: SGHRS, YFSETQ. CDR3 in amino acids: CASSQDPGQGRYTF. DNA of the CDR3: TGCGCCAGCAGCCAGGACCCGGGACAGGGTCGCTACACCTTC.

This sequence joins TRBV13 and TRBJ2-5; D is unclear. Trimming stripped 1 base from V and 2 bases from J, with 11 bases between. The CDR3 has 15 residues. Germline V gene lookup returns CDR1 PRHDT and CDR2 FYEKMQ (reference sequence). The CDR3 sequence: CASSLDRGPQETQYF. The CDR3, as DNA: TGTGCCAGCAGCTTAGATCGCGGACCACAAGAGACCCAGTACTTC.